The T cell receptor beta chain described here comes from a study of cytomegalovirus exposure and HLA in healthy donors (dated by TCRdb to about 2017). Regarding the research as a whole: According to a later analysis, one platform produced both the 110 or so validation repertoires and the roughly 660 repertoires of the first cohort. The study aimed to test whether signatures of past pathogen exposure could be identified by cataloging public T cell receptors. Besides the first cohort of about 730 subjects, a separate validation cohort made up of 120 different subjects was used. High-throughput TCR immunosequencing, statistical association of individual TCRs with disease status, and machine learning were combined to predict cytomegalovirus infection status. Study-wide findings and limitations: According to the authors, the approach could potentially be generalized to other disease states and immunological phenotypes. The classifier was reported to diagnose cytomegalovirus status with high specificity and sensitivity in both the original cohort and the validation cohort. In the study, 150 to 200 TCR beta chains were listed as associated with cytomegalovirus. In a later analysis, TCRs clustered in the first cohort were found to also tend to co-occur in the 130 or so validation repertoires, with 94% of cluster scores above 0. The validation cohort had no HLA typing available for a later analysis, so co-occurrence within that cohort was assessed over all 120 or so repertoires. Across donors, most TCR sequences were observed very rarely, whereas some public TCRs were present in many individuals. A few of the identified cytomegalovirus-associated TCR beta chains were confirmed in vitro to be specific for cytomegalovirus antigens.

As regards this clone: Its specific antigen is unknown. Within one base of it there is no much larger clone, and no base qualities were kept.

The method behind the library was the immunoSEQ multiplex PCR assay. In the authors' own workflow: A statistical classification framework was built to diagnose cytomegalovirus status from the catalog of TCR beta chain sequences. The clones in this table, taken by TCRdb from immuneACCESS, are in-frame only. Not every clone is retained; where verified, under half of the shortfall comes from an unresolved V gene, and the cause of the rest is unknown. V, J and clone size are taken as reported in that table, and D and trimming were inferred from the DNA itself. In this sample the table shows about 220,000 clones, about 90% of which occur a single time. More than 0.85% of the sample is in the top ten clones. The donors were included in the validation cohort of 130 or so subjects, a group kept apart from the approximately 650-subject first cohort. Specimen: PBMCs. The receptor was isolated from a woman under 30 in good health and CMV-seronegative.

CDR3 sequence: CASSFEGETQYF. The sequenced DNA is TGTGCCAGCAGTTTCGAGGGTGAGACCCAGTACTTC. The chain is made from TRBV6-5 and TRBJ2-5; the best D guess is TRBD2, with 5 bases matching. The junction shows trimming of 4 bases on V and 5 bases on J, plus 8 bases between the germline ends. From cysteine to phenylalanine, the CDR3 is 12 amino acids long. Of all the DNA, just the CDR3 is kept, 36 bases in frame from base 1. In the germline V gene, CDR1 corresponds to MNHEY and CDR2 to SVGAGI.